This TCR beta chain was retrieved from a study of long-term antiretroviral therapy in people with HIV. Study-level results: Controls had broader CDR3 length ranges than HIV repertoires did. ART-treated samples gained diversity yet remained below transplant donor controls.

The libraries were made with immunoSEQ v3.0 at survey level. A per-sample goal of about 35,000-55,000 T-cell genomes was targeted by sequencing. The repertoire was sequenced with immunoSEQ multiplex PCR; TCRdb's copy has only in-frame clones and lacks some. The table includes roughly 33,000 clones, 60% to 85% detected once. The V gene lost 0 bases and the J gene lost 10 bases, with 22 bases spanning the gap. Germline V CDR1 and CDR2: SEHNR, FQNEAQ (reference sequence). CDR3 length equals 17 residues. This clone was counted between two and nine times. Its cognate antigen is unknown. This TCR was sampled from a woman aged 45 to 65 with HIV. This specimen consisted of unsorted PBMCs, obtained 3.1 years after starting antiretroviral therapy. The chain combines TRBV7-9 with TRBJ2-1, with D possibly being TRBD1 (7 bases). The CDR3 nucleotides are TGTGCCAGCAGCTTAGCGGCTGGGGGGACCAACAGGGGCGAGCAGTTCTTC. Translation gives CASSLAAGGTNRGEQFF.